This TCR beta chain was captured in a study of early T cells in non-severe SARS-CoV-2 infection. In TCRdb, the 5' RACE reads were re-called with MiXCR into one record per CDR3 protein. The sample carries about 110,000 distinct CDR3 sequences, over 10% recorded once. Germline V gene sequence: CDR1 MNHNY, CDR2 SVGAGI (reference sequence). V lost 0 bases, J lost 4 bases, and 4 bases stayed unmatched. The CDR3 is 15 amino acids. This clonotype has more than one count but fewer than ten. V gene TRBV6-6 combines with J gene TRBJ1-1; TRBD1 matches 8 bases. Sequences were obtained from whole blood. This TCR came from an adult who was a healthcare worker with PCR-confirmed SARS-CoV-2 infection or an uninfected control (not recorded which). The CDR3 DNA follows: TGTGCCAGCAGTTACTCGACAGGGGTTGGCACTGAAGCTTTCTTT. Protein sequence: CASSYSTGVGTEAFF.